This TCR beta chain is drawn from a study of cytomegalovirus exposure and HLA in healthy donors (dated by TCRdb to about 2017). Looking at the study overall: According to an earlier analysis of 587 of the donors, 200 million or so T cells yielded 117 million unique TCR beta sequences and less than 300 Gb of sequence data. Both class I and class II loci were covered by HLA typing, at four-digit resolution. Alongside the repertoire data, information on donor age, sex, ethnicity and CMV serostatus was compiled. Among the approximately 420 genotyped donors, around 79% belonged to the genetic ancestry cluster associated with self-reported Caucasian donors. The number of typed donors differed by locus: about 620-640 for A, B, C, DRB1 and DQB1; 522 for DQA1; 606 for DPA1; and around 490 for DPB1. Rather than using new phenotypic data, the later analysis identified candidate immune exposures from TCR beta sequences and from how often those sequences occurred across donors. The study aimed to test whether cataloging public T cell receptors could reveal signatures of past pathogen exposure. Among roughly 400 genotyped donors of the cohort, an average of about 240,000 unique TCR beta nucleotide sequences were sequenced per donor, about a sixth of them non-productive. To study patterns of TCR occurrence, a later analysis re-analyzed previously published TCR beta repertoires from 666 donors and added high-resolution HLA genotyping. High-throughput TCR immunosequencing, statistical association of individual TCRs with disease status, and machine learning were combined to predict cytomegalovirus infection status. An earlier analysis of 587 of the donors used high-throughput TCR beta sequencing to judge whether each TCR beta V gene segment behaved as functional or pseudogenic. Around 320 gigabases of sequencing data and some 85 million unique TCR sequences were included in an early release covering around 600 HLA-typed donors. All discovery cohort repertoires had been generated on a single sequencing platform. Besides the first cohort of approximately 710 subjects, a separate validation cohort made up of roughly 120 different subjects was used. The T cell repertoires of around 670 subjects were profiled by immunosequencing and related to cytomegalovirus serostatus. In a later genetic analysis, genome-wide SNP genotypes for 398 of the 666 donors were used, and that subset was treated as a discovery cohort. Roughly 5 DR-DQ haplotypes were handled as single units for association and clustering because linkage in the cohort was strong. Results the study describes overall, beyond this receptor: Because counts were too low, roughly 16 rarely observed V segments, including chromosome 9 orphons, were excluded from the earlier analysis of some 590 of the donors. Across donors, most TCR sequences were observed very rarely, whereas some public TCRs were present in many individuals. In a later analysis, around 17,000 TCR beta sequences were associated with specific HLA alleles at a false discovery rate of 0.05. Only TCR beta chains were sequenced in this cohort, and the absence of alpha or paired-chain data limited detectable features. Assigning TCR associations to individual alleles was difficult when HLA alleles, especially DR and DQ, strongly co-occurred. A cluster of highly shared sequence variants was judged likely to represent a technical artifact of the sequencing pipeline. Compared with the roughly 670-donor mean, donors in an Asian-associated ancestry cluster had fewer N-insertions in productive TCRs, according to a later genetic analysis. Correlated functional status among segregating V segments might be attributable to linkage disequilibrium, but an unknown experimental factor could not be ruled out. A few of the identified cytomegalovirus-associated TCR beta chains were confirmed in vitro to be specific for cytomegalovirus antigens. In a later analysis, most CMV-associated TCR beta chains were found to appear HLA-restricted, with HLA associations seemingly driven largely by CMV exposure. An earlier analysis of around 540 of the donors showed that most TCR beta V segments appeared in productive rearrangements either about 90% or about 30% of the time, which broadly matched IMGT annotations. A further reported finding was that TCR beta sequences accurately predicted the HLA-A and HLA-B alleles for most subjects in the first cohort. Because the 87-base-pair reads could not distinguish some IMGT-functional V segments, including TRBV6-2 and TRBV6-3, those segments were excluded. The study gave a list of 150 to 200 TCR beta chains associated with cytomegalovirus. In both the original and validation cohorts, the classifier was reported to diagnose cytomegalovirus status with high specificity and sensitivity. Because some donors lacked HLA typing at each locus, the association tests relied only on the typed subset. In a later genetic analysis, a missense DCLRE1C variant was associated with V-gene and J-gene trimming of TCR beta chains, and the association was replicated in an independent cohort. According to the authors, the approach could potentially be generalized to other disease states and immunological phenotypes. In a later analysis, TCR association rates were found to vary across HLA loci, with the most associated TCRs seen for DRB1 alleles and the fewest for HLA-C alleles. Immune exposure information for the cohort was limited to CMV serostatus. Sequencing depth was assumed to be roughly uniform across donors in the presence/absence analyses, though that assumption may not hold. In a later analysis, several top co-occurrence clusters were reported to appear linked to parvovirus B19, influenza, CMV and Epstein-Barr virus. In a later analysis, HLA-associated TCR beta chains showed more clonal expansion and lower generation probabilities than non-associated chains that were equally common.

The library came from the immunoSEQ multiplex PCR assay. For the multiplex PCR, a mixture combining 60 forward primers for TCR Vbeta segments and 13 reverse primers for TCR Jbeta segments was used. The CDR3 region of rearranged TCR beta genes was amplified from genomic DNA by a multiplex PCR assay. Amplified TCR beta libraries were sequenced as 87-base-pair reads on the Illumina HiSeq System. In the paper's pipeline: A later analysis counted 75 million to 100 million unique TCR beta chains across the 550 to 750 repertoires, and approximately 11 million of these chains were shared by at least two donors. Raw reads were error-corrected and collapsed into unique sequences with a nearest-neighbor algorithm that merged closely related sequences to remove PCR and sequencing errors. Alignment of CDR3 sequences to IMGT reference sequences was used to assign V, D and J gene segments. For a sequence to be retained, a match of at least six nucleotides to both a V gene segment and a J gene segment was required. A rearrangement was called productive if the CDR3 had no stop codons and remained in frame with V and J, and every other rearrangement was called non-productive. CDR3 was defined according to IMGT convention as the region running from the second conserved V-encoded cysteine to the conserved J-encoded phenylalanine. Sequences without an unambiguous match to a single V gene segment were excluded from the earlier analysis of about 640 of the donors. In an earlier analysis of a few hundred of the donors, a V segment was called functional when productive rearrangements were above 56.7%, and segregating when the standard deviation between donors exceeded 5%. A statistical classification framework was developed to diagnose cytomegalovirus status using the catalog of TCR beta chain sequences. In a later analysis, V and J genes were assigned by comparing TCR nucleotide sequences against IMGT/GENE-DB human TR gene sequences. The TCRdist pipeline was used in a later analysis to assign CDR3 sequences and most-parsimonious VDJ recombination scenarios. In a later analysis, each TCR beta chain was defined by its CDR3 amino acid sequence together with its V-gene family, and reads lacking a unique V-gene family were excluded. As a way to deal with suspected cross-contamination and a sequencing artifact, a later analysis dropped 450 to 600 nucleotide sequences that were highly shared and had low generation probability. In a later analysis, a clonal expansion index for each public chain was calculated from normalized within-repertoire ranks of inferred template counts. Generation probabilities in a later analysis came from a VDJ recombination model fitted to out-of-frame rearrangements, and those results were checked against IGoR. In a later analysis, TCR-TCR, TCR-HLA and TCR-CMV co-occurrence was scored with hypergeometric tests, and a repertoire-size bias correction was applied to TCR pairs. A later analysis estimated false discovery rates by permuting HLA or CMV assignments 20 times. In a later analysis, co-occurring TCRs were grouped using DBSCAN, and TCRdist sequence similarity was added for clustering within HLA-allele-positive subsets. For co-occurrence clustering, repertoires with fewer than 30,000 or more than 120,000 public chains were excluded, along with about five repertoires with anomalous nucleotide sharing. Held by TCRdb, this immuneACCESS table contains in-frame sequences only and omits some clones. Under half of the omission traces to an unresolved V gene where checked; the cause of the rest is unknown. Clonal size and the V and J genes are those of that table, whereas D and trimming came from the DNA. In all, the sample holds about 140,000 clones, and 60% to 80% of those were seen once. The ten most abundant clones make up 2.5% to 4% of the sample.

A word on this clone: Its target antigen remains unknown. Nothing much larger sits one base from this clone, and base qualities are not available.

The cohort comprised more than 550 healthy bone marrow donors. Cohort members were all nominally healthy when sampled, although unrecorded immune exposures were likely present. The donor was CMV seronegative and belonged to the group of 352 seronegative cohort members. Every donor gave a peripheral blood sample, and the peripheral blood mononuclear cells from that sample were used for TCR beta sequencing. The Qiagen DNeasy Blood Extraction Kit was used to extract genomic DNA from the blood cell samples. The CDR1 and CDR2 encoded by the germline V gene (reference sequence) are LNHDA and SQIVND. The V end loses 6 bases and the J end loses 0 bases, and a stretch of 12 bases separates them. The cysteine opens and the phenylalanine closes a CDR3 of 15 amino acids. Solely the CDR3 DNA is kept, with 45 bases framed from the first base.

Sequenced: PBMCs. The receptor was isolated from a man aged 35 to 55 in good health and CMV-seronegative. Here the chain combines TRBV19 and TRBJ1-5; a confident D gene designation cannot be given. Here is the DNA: TGTGCCAGTAGAGGGAGTATTTATAGCAATCAGCCCCAGCATTTT. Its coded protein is CASRGSIYSNQPQHF.